These T cell receptor beta chains were read from a single sample in a study of T cell responses to AZD1222 COVID-19 vaccine. Libraries were prepared by immunoSEQ multiplex PCR; TCRdb keeps only in-frame clonotypes and omits some of them. The data contain about 150,000 clones, around 93% of them singletons. Sequencing used peripheral blood, obtained 28 days after the second AZD1222 dose. The receptors derive from an adult who received the AZD1222 COVID-19 vaccine. CDR3s include the opening cysteine and the closing phenylalanine or tryptophan. Each record gives: clone size, D gene, J gene, V gene, CDR3 DNA, CDR3 protein. The D gene is left open where the match is weak. Clone sizes are given selectively: once, few, many, or a class where the clone is expanded.

-	-	TRBJ2-5	TRBV24-1	TGTGCCACCAGTGATGTATCCCGGGAACTGGGCCAAGAGACCCAGTACTTC	CATSDVSRELGQETQYF
-	-	TRBJ2-5	TRBV7-6	TGTGCCAGCAGCTTAGTTTGGGGAGTGGGTGAGACCCAGTACTTC	CASSLVWGVGETQYF
once	-	TRBJ2-6	TRBV4-1	TGCGCCAGCAGCCAAGGACTCAGGCGTGGGGCCAACGTCCTGACTTTC	CASSQGLRRGANVLTF
-	-	TRBJ1-2	TRBV7-9	TGTGCCAGCAGCTTAGAGGGGGGGATGTCAATAGGCGACACCTTC	CASSLEGGMSIGDTF
-	TRBD1	TRBJ1-5	TRBV18	TGTGCCAGCTCTGACGACAGGGTGGGTAGGAATCAGCCCCAGCATTTT	CASSDDRVGRNQPQHF
-	TRBD1	TRBJ1-4	TRBV9	TGTGCCAGCAGCGTAACCCCCGGACAGGGAGGGGAAAAACTGTTTTTT	CASSVTPGQGGEKLFF
-	TRBD2	TRBJ2-2	TRBV19	TGTGCCAGTACCCGACTAGCGGGAGCTCGGGCCGGGGAGCTGTTTTTT	CASTRLAGARAGELFF
once	-	TRBJ1-6	TRBV7-8	TGTGCCAGCAGCTTAGGAGCCAGCTTGGCGGGGTCACCCCTCCACTTT	CASSLGASLAGSPLHF
-	-	TRBJ2-3	TRBV12-3/TRBV12-4	TGTGCCAGCAGCCGCGACTCGAAGGATACGCAGTATTTT	CASSRDSKDTQYF
-	-	TRBJ1-4	TRBV13	TGTGCCAGCAGCTTAGGCCGGCAGGGCCTTGGAGCTAATGAAAAACTGTTTTTT	CASSLGRQGLGANEKLFF
-	-	TRBJ1-4	TRBV19	TGTGCCAGTAGTACCCGGACCTCCCGAGGGGAAAAACTGTTTTTT	CASSTRTSRGEKLFF
-	-	TRBJ1-1	TRBV7-2	TGTGCCAGCAGCTTGGACGCCGGGCTCCTTGAAGCTTTCTTT	CASSLDAGLLEAFF
-	-	TRBJ1-1	TRBV4-1	TGCGCCAGCAGCCAAGATCTCGGGGGAGAAGCTTTCTTT	CASSQDLGGEAFF
few	-	TRBJ2-1	TRBV7-9	TGTGCCAGCAGCTCCCTTAGGGCGAACAATGAGCAGTTCTTC	CASSSLRANNEQFF
-	-	TRBJ1-1	TRBV30	TGTGCCTGGAGTGACTGGGGCACTGAAGCTTTCTTT	CAWSDWGTEAFF
-	-	TRBJ2-5	TRBV19	TGTGCCAGTAGTATAGGACAGGGCGGGACAGAGACCCAGTACTTC	CASSIGQGGTETQYF
-	TRBD2	TRBJ2-7	TRBV18	TGTGCCAGCTCTCTCAAACTAGCGGGGGTCTACGAGCAGTACTTC	CASSLKLAGVYEQYF
-	-	TRBJ2-1	TRBV20-1	TGCAGTGCTAGGGGGGTCAATGAGCAGTTCTTC	CSARGVNEQFF
-	-	TRBJ1-6	TRBV6-5	TGTGCCAGCAGCCCAACTAATTCACCCCTCCACTTT	CASSPTNSPLHF
-	-	TRBJ2-3	TRBV19	TGTGCCAGTAGTTCGGGGGTCCAGGCTAGCACAGATACGCAGTATTTT	CASSSGVQASTDTQYF
-	-	TRBJ1-3	TRBV18	TGTGCCAGCTCACCCCAGACAGAAAACACCATATATTTT	CASSPQTENTIYF
-	TRBD1	TRBJ2-7	TRBV3-1/TRBV3-2	TGTGCCAGCAGCCAAGTGGGACAGCTATCCTACGAGCAGTACTTC	CASSQVGQLSYEQYF
-	-	TRBJ1-1	TRBV19	TGTGCCAGTAGGGGACAAACCAGAGGGAACACTGAAGCTTTCTTT	CASRGQTRGNTEAFF
-	TRBD1	TRBJ1-2	TRBV30	TGTGCCTGGAGAAAGGGACAGGCTCCGGGAGGCTACACCTTC	CAWRKGQAPGGYTF
-	-	TRBJ1-1	TRBV30	TGTGCCTGGAGATCGAAGGGTTACCATGAAGGAAGGAACACTGAAGCTTTCTTT	CAWRSKGYHEGRNTEAFF
-	-	TRBJ1-2	TRBV19	TGTGCCAGTAGAGCTCAAGCAGGGTTCTATGGCTACACCTTC	CASRAQAGFYGYTF
-	-	TRBJ2-7	TRBV3-1/TRBV3-2	TGTGCCAGCAGCCAAGATCCTGAACAGATCAATTCCTACGAGCAGTACTTC	CASSQDPEQINSYEQYF
-	TRBD1	TRBJ2-7	TRBV10-1	TGCGCCAGCAGTGAGTCCCCAAAGGGGGCTGACAAGCAGTACTTC	CASSESPKGADKQYF
-	-	TRBJ1-2	TRBV5-6	TGTGCCAGCAGCTTGGCCCAGAGAGAGGACTATGGCTACACCTTC	CASSLAQREDYGYTF
-	-	TRBJ1-4	TRBV30	TGTGCCTGGAGTATCCAGGGTGGTGAAAAACTGTTTTTT	CAWSIQGGEKLFF
once	-	TRBJ1-1	TRBV7-6	TGTGCCAGCAGCCAGATTAGCTCGGTAGTCACTGAAGCTTTCTTT	CASSQISSVVTEAFF